The 22 T cell receptor beta chains below were found in one sample sequenced in a study of radiation and T cells in renal cell carcinoma. The repertoire was sequenced with immunoSEQ multiplex PCR; TCRdb's copy has only in-frame clones and lacks some. The sample has about 130,000 clones, approximately 90% seen once; the top ten hold 4.5% to 7.5%. Sample time point: blood 2 weeks post-SBRT. Documented treatment: 15 Gy SBRT to primary tumor, nephrectomy 4 weeks later. The sequences come from blood, collected from a patient whose treatment included radiotherapy and nephrectomy. The receptors come from a woman aged 70-85 years with renal cell carcinoma.

This clone has more than one count but fewer than ten. The chain links TRBV7-9 to TRBJ2-3; 10 bases fit TRBD2. The CDR3 is 14 residues long. The V and J ends lost 5 bases and 4 bases, in that order; junction bases with no gene match: 3. In germline, CDR1 is SEHNR, CDR2 FQNEAQ (reference sequence). Here the CDR3 DNA reads TGTGCCAGCAGCCCTAGCGGGGGCCCAGATACGCAGTATTTT. Translated: CASSPSGGPDTQYF.

The chain has TRBV20-1 and TRBJ2-7; D is unclear. The CDR3 loop spans 11 amino acids. With 2 bases removed from V and 3 bases from J, the gap between germline ends came to 5 bases. Per germline, CDR1 DFQATT and CDR2 SNEGSKA (reference sequence). CDR3 nucleotides: TGCAGTGCTAGACTGATCTACGAGCAGTACTTC. Protein sequence: CSARLIYEQYF.

V and J are TRBV7-2 and TRBJ1-2; D is possibly TRBD1 (6 bases). Trimming removed 2 bases at V and 4 bases at J, with 8 bases between. The CDR3 covers 13 residues. Germline-derived CDR1 and CDR2 are SGHTA and FQGNSA. This CDR3 reads CASSLWDTYGYTF. In DNA form, the CDR3 reads TGTGCCAGCAGCTTATGGGACACCTATGGCTACACCTTC.

The chain recombines TRBV5-4 with TRBJ2-1; no definite D call. In germline, CDR1 is SGHNT, CDR2 YYREEE (reference sequence). Trimming cost V 0 bases and J 0 bases, with 4 bases left between them. The CDR3 runs 14 residues. Written as DNA, the CDR3 is TGTGCCAGCAGCTTGGTAAGCTCCTACAATGAGCAGTTCTTC. This gives the protein CASSLVSSYNEQFF.

The chain recombines TRBV4-2 with TRBJ2-2, with 7 bases aligning to TRBD2. The ends lost 2 bases at V and 6 bases at J; junction bases unmatched: 12. The CDR3 totals 17 residues. Germline V lookup: CDR1 LGHNA, CDR2 YNFKEQ. The CDR3: CASSQSYEAGIPGELFF. The CDR3 DNA reads as TGTGCCAGCAGCCAAAGTTATGAAGCGGGGATCCCCGGGGAGCTGTTTTTT.

The rearrangement uses TRBV19 and TRBJ2-7; 8 bases fit TRBD1. After removal of 4 bases from V and 4 bases from J, the junction contained 6 bases not matched to a gene. Germline CDR1 and CDR2: LNHDA and SQIVND (reference sequence). The CDR3 runs 14 residues. The chain's CDR3 is CASSTKTGAYEQYF. The CDR3 DNA follows: TGTGCCAGTAGTACCAAGACAGGGGCGTACGAGCAGTACTTC.

The chain recombines TRBV19 with TRBJ2-6, with D unclear. Germline V lookup: CDR1 LNHDA, CDR2 SQIVND (reference sequence). The CDR3 has 15 residues. Trimming pared 3 bases from V and 3 bases from J, leaving 9 bases between. The CDR3 DNA follows: TGTGCCAGTAGTATTAGCAGTGGTGGGGCCAACGTCCTGACTTTC. Protein: CASSISSGGANVLTF. Complete variable domain (other parts from reference TRBV19 and TRBJ2-6): DGGITQSPKYLFRKEGQNVTLSCEQNLNHDAMYWYRQDPGQGLRLIYYSQIVNDFQKGDIAEGYSVSREKKESFPLTVTSAQKNPTAFYLCASSISSGGANVLTFGAGSRLTVL.

The chain recombines TRBV29-1 with TRBJ2-1, with unresolved D. Trimming stripped 1 base from V and 9 bases from J, with 7 bases between. Germline assignment: CDR1 SQVTM and CDR2 ANQGSEA. There are 11 residues in the CDR3. The CDR3 DNA follows: TGCAGCGTTGAAGTTGACGTTGAGCAGTTCTTC. This codes for CSVEVDVEQFF.

This sequence joins TRBV9 and TRBJ2-7; D gene uncertain. Trimming pared 0 bases from V and 2 bases from J, leaving 9 bases between. The CDR3 is made up of 14 amino acids. Germline-derived CDR1 and CDR2 are SGDLS and YYNGEE. This CDR3 reads CASSVASGPYEQYF. The CDR3 coding sequence is TGTGCCAGCAGCGTAGCGTCGGGTCCCTACGAGCAGTACTTC. Together with reference TRBV9 and TRBJ2-7, the CDR3 gives the full variable domain: DSGVTQTPKHLITATGQRVTLRCSPRSGDLSVYWYQQSLDQGLQFLIQYYNGEERAKGNILERFSAQQFPDLHSELNLSSLELGDSALYFCASSVASGPYEQYFGPGTRLTVT.

The chain links TRBV4-2 to TRBJ2-2, with D tentatively TRBD1 (5 bases). Between the trimmed V and J ends, which lost 4 bases and 5 bases, there was a span of 14 bases. Looked up from germline, CDR1 is LGHNA and CDR2 is YNFKEQ. This CDR3 contains 15 residues. The CDR3 loop reads CASSPVGAGTGELFF. The CDR3 nucleotides read TGTGCCAGCAGCCCGGTAGGGGCAGGGACCGGGGAGCTGTTTTTT.

The CDR3 sequence is CASRPPTGGGYTF. The CDR3 DNA reads as TGTGCCAGCAGGCCCCCGACAGGGGGTGGTTACACCTTC. The chain uses TRBV6-5 and TRBJ1-2; the match to TRBD1 covers 9 bases. The CDR3 runs to 13 residues. V lost 6 bases and J lost 11; bases outside the gene matches: 10. Germline CDR1 and CDR2: MNHEY and SVGAGI.

This clone has just one count. The gene calls are TRBV27 and TRBJ2-3; D gene uncertain. The V gene's germline CDR1 is MNHEY and CDR2 SMNVEV (reference sequence). The CDR3 loop spans 16 amino acids. Trimming pared 2 bases from V and 0 bases from J, leaving 12 bases between. DNA for the CDR3: TGTGCCAGCAGTTTAAGTTGGGTCAGGAGCACAGATACGCAGTATTTT. This gives the protein CASSLSWVRSTDTQYF.

The J gene is TRBJ1-2, the V gene TRBV6-5; weak D call: TRBD1 (5 bases). The germline V gene has CDR1 MNHEY and CDR2 SVGAGI. The V gene lost 0 bases and the J gene lost 3 bases, with 8 bases spanning the gap. The CDR3 sequence is 14 residues long. The CDR3 DNA is TGTGCCAGCAGTTACTCGGGCAGGGACTATGGCTACACCTTC. Its protein is CASSYSGRDYGYTF.

This clone has a single count. The chain carries TRBV12-5 and TRBJ2-6, with D perhaps matching TRBD1 (6 bases). V was clipped by 3 bases and J by 4 bases, with 13 bases between them. This CDR3 contains 16 residues. Germline lookup yields CDR1 LGHNT and CDR2 FRNRAP. CDR3 nucleotide sequence: TGTGCTAGTGGTTTCTCCACAGGGCCCGGGGCCAACGTCCTGACTTTC. Its translation is CASGFSTGPGANVLTF. The whole variable domain, remainder taken from reference TRBV12-5 and TRBJ2-6, is DARVTQTPRHKVTEMGQEVTMRCQPILGHNTVFWYRQTMMQGLELLAYFRNRAPLDDSGMPKDRFSAEMPDATLATLKIQPSEPRDSAVYFCASGFSTGPGANVLTFGAGSRLTVL.

V usage is TRBV4-1 and J usage is TRBJ1-1; D call uncertain. In germline, CDR1 is MGHRA, CDR2 YSYEKL. This CDR3 has 15 residues. The V end was cut by 0 bases, the J end by 0 bases, with 8 bases between. CDR3 sequence reads: CASSQDRTMNTEAFF. The CDR3 DNA reads TGCGCCAGCAGCCAAGATCGAACGATGAACACTGAAGCTTTCTTT.

The rearrangement links TRBV25-1 to TRBJ1-6; 10 bases are a match to TRBD1. CDR3 length equals 15 residues. From germline, CDR1 is MGHDK and CDR2 SYGVNS. J lost 7 bases, V lost 4 bases, and 4 bases had no gene match. The CDR3 coding sequence is TGTGCCAGCAGTGCGGGACAGGGGAGAAATTCACCCCTCCACTTT. Amino acids: CASSAGQGRNSPLHF.

The chain carries TRBV11-3 and TRBJ1-4, with 8 bases fitting TRBD1. CDR3 length: 14 residues. Looked up from germline, CDR1 is SGHNT and CDR2 is YENEEA. J lost 5 bases, V lost 1 base, and 0 bases had no gene match. As DNA, the CDR3 is TGTGCCAGCAGCTTAGGGACAGGGAATGAAAAACTGTTTTTT. Encoded protein: CASSLGTGNEKLFF.

The J gene is TRBJ1-2, the V gene TRBV4-2; no clear D gene. Germline loops: CDR1 LGHNA, CDR2 YNFKEQ. Trimming left V 0 bases short and J 8 bases short, with 7 bases between. The CDR3 has 12 amino acids. The CDR3 spells CASSQEWRGYTF. The DNA of the CDR3 is TGTGCCAGCAGCCAAGAGTGGAGAGGCTACACCTTC.

This chain joins TRBV5-1 and TRBJ1-1, with D unclear. Germline CDR1 SGHRS, CDR2 YFSETQ. CDR3 length: 12 residues. V dropped 0 bases and J dropped 8 bases, with 8 bases sitting between them. The CDR3: CASSLGQAEAFF. Here the CDR3 DNA reads TGCGCCAGCAGCTTGGGTCAGGCAGAAGCTTTCTTT.

There are a few counts of this clone. This chain connects TRBV2 to TRBJ1-6; tentative D call: TRBD1 (6 bases). The CDR3 runs 15 residues. Germline CDR1 SNHLY, CDR2 FYNNEI. V lost 3 bases, J lost 9 bases, and 15 bases lay in between. CDR3 sequence reads: CASSEARGRFSPLHF. In DNA form, the CDR3 reads TGTGCCAGCAGTGAGGCCAGGGGTAGGTTTTCACCCCTCCACTTT. The complete variable domain, with remaining parts taken from reference TRBV2 and TRBJ1-6, reads EPEVTQTPSHQVTQMGQEVILRCVPISNHLYFYWYRQILGQKVEFLVSFYNNEISEKSEIFDDQFSVERPDGSNFTLKIRSTKLEDSAMYFCASSEARGRFSPLHFGNGTRLTVT.

This clone showed up just once. This rearrangement joins TRBV2 to TRBJ1-1, with 7 positions matching TRBD1. The CDR3 has 16 amino acids. Per the germline V gene, CDR1 is SNHLY and CDR2 is FYNNEI. Losses at the gene ends were 4 bases for V and 1 base for J; bases not matched to a gene: 9. CDR3 protein: CASSGWDSKQNTEAFF. The CDR3 nucleotides are TGTGCCAGCAGTGGATGGGACAGCAAGCAGAACACTGAAGCTTTCTTT.

The chain uses TRBV9 and TRBJ1-2; perhaps TRBD1 as D (5 bases). V lost 2 bases and J 4 bases, leaving 18 bases between the germline ends. Germline V gives CDR1 SGDLS, CDR2 YYNGEE. The CDR3 totals 16 residues. In DNA form, the CDR3 reads TGTGCCAGCAGCGTTACACCGGGACGGTCATCCTATGGCTACACCTTC. Amino acid sequence: CASSVTPGRSSYGYTF.